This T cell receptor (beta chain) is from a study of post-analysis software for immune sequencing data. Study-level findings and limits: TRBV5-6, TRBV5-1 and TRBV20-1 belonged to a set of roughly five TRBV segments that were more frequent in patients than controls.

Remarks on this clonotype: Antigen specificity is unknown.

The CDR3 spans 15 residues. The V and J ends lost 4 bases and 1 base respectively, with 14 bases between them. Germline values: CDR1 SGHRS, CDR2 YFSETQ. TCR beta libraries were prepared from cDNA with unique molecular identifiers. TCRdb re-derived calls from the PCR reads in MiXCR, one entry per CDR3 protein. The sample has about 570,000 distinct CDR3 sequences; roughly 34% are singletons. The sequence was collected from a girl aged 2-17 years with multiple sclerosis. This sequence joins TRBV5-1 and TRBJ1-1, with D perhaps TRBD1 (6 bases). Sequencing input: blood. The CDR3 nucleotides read TGCGCCAGCAGCACCGACGGACAGCCGAACACTGAAGCTTTCTTT. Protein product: CASSTDGQPNTEAFF. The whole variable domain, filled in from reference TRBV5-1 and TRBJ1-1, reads KAGVTQTPRYLIKTRGQQVTLSCSPISGHRSVSWYQQTPGQGLQFLFEYFSETQRNKGNFPGRFSGRQFSNSRSEMNVSTLELGDSALYLCASSTDGQPNTEAFFGQGTRLTVV.